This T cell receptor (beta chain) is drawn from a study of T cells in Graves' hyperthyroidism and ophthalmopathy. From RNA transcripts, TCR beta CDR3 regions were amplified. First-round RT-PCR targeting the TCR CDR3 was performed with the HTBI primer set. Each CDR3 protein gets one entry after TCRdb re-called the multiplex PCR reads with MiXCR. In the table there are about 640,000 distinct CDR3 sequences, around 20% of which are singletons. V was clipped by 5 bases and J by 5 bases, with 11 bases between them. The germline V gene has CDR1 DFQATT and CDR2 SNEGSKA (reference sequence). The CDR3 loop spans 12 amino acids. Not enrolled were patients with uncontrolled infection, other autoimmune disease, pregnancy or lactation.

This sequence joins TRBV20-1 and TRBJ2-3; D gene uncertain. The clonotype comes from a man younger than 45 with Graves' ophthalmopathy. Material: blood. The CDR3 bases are TGCAGTGCTTGCGGTTACCTAGATACGCAGTATTTT. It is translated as CSACGYLDTQYF.